This T cell receptor beta chain was identified during a study of identifying expanded T cells in peripheral blood. General observations from the study: Over around two and four weeks, about 15 and 19 clones changed, versus 1.2 between replicates. Clone count variance between roughly 2-week samples rose with total template count.

As concerns this clone: Its target is unknown.

Sequencing used immunoSEQ multiplex PCR; TCRdb keeps in-frame clones, though not all of them. Of tens of thousands of clones detected, around 89% appear once; the ten largest clones hold 2.8%. CDR3 length equals 13 residues. Germline V gene lookup returns CDR1 SQVTM and CDR2 ANQGSEA. The V end was cut by 3 bases, the J end by 0 bases, with 8 bases between. During the collection period, no donor immune events like infections were recorded. V usage is TRBV29-1 and J usage is TRBJ1-1, with D unclear. The receptor was derived from a person aged 18 to 75 in good health. What was sequenced was blood. In DNA, the CDR3 is TGCAGCGTTGAGAAGGAAATGAACACTGAAGCTTTCTTT. It codes for CSVEKEMNTEAFF. The complete variable domain, with remaining parts taken from reference TRBV29-1 and TRBJ1-1, reads SAVISQKPSRDICQRGTSLTIQCQVDSQVTMMFWYRQQPGQSLTLIATANQGSEATYESGFVIDKFPISRPNLTFSTLTVSNMSPEDSSIYLCSVEKEMNTEAFFGQGTRLTVV.